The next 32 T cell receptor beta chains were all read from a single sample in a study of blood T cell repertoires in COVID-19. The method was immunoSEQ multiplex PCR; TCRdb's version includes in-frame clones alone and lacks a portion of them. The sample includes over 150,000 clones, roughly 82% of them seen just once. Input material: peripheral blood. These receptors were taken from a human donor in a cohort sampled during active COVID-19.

The CDR3 protein is CAINRGSVIYGYTF. CDR3 DNA sequence: TGTGCCATCAACAGGGGGAGCGTTATCTATGGCTACACCTTC. The rearrangement uses TRBV24-1 and TRBJ1-2; 8 bases are a match to TRBD1. CDR1 and CDR2 (germline): KGHDR, SFDVKD. This CDR3 spans 14 amino acids. With V trimmed by 11 bases and J by 4 bases, 11 bases remained unmatched.

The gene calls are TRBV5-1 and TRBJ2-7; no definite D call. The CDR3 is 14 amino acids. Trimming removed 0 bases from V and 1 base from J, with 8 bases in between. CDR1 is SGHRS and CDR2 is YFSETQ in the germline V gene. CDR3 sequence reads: CASSLATESYEQYF. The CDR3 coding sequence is TGCGCCAGCAGCTTGGCCACAGAGTCCTACGAGCAGTACTTC.

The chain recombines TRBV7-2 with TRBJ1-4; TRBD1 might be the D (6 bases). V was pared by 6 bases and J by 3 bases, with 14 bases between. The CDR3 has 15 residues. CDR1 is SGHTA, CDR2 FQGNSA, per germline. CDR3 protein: CASSLNRASNEKLFF. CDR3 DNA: TGTGCCAGCAGTTTAAACAGGGCATCTAATGAAAAACTGTTTTTT.

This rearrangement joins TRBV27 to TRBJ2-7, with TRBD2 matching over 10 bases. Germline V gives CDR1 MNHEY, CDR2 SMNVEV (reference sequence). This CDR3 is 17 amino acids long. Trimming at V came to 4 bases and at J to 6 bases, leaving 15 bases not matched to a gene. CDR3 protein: CASSSRRTSGGRGEQYF. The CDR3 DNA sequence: TGTGCCAGCAGTTCCCGAAGGACTAGCGGAGGGAGGGGCGAGCAGTACTTC.

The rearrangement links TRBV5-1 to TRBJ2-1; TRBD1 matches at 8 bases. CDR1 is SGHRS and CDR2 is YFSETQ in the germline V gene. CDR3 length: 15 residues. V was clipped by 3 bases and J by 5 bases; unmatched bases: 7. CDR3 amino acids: CASSYDRGGDNEQFF. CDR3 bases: TGCGCCAGCAGCTACGACAGGGGCGGGGACAATGAGCAGTTCTTC. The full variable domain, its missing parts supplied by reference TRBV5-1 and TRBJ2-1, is KAGVTQTPRYLIKTRGQQVTLSCSPISGHRSVSWYQQTPGQGLQFLFEYFSETQRNKGNFPGRFSGRQFSNSRSEMNVSTLELGDSALYLCASSYDRGGDNEQFFGPGTRLTVL.

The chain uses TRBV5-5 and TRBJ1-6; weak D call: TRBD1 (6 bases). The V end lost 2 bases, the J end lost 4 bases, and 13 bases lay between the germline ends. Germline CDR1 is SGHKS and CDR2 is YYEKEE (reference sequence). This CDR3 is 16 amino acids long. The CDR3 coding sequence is TGTGCCAGCAGCTTACAGGGACCGTATTATAATTCACCCCTCCACTTT. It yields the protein CASSLQGPYYNSPLHF.

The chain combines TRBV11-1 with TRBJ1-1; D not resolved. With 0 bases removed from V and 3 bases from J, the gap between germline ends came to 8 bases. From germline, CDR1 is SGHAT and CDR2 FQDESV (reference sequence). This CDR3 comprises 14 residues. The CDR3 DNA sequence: TGTGCCAGCAGCTTAGCGTACGGAGACACTGAAGCTTTCTTT. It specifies CASSLAYGDTEAFF.

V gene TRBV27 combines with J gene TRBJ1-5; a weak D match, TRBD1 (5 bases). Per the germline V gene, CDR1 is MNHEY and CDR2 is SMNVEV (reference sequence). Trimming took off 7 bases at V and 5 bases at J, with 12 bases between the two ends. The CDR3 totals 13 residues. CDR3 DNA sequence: TGTGCCAGCAAAGGGCAGGGCTATCAGCCCCAGCATTTT. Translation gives CASKGQGYQPQHF.

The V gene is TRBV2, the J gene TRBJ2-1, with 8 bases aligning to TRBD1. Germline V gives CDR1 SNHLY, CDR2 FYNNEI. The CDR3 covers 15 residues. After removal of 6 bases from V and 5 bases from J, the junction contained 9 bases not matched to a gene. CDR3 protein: CASSNDRGNNNEQFF. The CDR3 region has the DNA TGTGCCAGCAGCAATGACAGGGGTAACAACAATGAGCAGTTCTTC.

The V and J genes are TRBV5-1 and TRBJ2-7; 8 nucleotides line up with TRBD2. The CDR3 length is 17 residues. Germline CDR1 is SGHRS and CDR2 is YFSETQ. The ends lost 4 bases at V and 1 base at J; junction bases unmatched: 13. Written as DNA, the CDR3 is TGCGCCAGCAGCAAGTCTCCCCCCCAGCGGGGGTCCTACGAGCAGTACTTC. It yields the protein CASSKSPPQRGSYEQYF.

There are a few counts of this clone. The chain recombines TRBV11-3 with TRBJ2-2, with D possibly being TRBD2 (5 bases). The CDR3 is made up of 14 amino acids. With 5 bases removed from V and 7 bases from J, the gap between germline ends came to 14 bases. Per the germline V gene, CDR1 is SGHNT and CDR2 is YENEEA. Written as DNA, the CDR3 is TGTGCCAGCAGCCCACAGACCGGGGACGGGGAGCTGTTTTTT. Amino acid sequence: CASSPQTGDGELFF.

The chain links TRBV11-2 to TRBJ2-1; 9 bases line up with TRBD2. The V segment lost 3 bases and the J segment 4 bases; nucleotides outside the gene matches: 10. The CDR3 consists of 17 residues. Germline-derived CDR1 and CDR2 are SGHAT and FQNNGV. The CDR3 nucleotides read TGTGCCAGCAGCTTTACAGGACTAGCGTTTCGGTACAATGAGCAGTTCTTC. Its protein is CASSFTGLAFRYNEQFF. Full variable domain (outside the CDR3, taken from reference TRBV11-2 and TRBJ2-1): EAGVAQSPRYKIIEKRQSVAFWCNPISGHATLYWYQQILGQGPKLLIQFQNNGVVDDSQLPKDRFSAERLKGVDSTLKIQPAKLEDSAVYLCASSFTGLAFRYNEQFFGPGTRLTVL.

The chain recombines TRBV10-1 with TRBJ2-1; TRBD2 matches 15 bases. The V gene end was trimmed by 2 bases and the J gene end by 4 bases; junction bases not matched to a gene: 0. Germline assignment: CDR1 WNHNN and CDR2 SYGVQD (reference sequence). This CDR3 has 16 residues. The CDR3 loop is CASSEGTSGRYNEQFF. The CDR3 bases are TGCGCCAGCAGTGAGGGGACTAGCGGGAGGTACAATGAGCAGTTCTTC.

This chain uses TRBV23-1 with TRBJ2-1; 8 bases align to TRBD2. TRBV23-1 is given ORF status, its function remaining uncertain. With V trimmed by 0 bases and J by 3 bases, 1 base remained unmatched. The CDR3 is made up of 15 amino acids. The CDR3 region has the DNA TGCGCCAGCAGTCAATCTGGGACTAGCTACAATGAGCAGTTCTTC. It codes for CASSQSGTSYNEQFF.

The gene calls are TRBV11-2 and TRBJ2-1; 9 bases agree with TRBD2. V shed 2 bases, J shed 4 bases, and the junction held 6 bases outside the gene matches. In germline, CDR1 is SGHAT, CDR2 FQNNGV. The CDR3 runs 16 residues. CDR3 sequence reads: CASSLKLAGTYNEQFF. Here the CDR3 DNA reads TGTGCCAGCAGCTTAAAGCTAGCGGGAACATACAATGAGCAGTTCTTC. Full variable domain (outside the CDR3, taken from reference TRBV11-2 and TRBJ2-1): EAGVAQSPRYKIIEKRQSVAFWCNPISGHATLYWYQQILGQGPKLLIQFQNNGVVDDSQLPKDRFSAERLKGVDSTLKIQPAKLEDSAVYLCASSLKLAGTYNEQFFGPGTRLTVL.

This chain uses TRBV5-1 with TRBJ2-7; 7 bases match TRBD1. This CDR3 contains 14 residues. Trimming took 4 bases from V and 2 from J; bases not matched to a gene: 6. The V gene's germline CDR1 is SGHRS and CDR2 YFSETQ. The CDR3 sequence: CASSTRDSPYEQYF. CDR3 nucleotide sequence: TGCGCCAGCAGCACCCGGGACAGCCCCTACGAGCAGTACTTC.

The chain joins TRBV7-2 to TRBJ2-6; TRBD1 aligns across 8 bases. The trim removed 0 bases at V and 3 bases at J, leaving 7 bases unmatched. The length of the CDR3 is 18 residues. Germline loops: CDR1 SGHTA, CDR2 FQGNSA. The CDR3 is CASSLARETGVGANVLTF. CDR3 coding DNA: TGTGCCAGCAGCTTAGCCCGCGAGACAGGGGTTGGGGCCAACGTCCTGACTTTC.

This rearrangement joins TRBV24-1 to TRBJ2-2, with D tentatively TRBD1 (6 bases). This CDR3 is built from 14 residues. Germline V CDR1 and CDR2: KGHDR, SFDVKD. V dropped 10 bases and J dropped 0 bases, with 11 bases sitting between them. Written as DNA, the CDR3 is TGTGCCACTTCCGGGACACCGAACACCGGGGAGCTGTTTTTT. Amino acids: CATSGTPNTGELFF.

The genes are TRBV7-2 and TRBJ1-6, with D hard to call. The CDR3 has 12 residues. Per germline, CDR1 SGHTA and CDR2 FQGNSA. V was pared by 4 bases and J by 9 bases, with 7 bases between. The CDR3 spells CASSWTGSPLHF. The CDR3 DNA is TGTGCCAGCAGCTGGACTGGTTCACCCCTCCACTTT.

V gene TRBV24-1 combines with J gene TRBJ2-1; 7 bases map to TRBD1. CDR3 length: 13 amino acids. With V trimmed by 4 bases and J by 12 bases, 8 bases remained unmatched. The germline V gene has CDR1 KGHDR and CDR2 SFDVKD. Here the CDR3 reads CATSETLSGGQFF. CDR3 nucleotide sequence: TGTGCCACCAGTGAAACCCTATCAGGGGGGCAGTTCTTC.

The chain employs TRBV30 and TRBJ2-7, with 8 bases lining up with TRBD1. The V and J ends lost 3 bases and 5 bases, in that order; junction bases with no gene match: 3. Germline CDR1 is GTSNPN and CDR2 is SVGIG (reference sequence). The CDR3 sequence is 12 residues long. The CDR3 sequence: CAWRAGGHEQYF. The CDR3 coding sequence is TGTGCCTGGAGGGCAGGGGGCCACGAGCAGTACTTC.

CDR3 amino acids: CATSDGLISSGEQFF. Written as DNA, the CDR3 is TGTGCCACCAGTGATGGACTAATTTCCTCTGGTGAGCAGTTCTTC. This chain links TRBV24-1 with TRBJ2-1, with D perhaps matching TRBD2 (6 bases). Germline V gene data show CDR1 as KGHDR and CDR2 as SFDVKD. The CDR3 sequence is 15 residues long. Trimming shortened V by 3 bases and J by 9 bases, and 17 bases separated the two germline ends.

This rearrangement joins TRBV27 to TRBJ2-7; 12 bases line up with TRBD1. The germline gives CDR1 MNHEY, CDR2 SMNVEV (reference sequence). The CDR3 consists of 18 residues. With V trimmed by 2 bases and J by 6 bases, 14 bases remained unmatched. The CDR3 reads CASSLRPVPGQGAREQYF. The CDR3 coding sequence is TGTGCCAGCAGTTTACGGCCGGTACCGGGACAGGGGGCCCGCGAGCAGTACTTC.

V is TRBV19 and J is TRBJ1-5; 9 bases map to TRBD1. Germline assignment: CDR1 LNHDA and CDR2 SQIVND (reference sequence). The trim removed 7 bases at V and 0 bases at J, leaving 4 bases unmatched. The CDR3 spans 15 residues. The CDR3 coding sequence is TGTGCCAGTAATACGGACAGGGGTAGCAATCAGCCCCAGCATTTT. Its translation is CASNTDRGSNQPQHF.

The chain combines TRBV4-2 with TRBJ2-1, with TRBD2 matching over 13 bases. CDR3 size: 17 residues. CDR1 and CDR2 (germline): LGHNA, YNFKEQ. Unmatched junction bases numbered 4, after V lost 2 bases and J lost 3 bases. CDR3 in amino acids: CASSQRTSGGSYNEQFF. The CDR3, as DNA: TGTGCCAGCAGCCAACGGACTAGCGGGGGCAGCTACAATGAGCAGTTCTTC.

This chain's CDR3 is CASRETSGANYEQYF. In nucleotides, the CDR3 is TGCGCCAGCAGGGAGACTAGCGGGGCCAACTACGAGCAGTACTTC. The genes are TRBV10-2 and TRBJ2-7, with 11 nucleotides matching TRBD2. This CDR3 is built from 15 residues. J gave up 3 bases and V 6 bases, and 7 bases lay outside the gene matches. Germline V gene lookup returns CDR1 WSHSY and CDR2 SAAADI.

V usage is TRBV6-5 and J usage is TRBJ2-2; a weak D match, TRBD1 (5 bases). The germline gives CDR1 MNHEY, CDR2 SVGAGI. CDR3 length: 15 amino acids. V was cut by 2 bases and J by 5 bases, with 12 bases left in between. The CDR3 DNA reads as TGTGCCAGCAGTTACGCAAAGGACATAACCGGGGAGCTGTTTTTT. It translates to CASSYAKDITGELFF.

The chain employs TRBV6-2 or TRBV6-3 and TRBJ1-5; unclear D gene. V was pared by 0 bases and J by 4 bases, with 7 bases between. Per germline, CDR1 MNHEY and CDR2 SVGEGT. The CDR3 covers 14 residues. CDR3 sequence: CASSYSSRNQPQHF. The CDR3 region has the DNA TGTGCCAGCAGTTACTCGAGTAGAAATCAGCCCCAGCATTTT.

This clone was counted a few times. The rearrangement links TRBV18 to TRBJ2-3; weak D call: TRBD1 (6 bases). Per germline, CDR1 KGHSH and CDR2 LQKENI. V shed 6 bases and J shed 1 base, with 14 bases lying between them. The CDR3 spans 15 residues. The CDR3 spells CASSLNRARTDTQYF. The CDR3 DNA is TGTGCCAGCTCCCTCAACAGGGCGCGCACAGATACGCAGTATTTT. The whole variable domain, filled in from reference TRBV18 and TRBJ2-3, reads NAGVMQNPRHLVRRRGQEARLRCSPMKGHSHVYWYRQLPEEGLKFMVYLQKENIIDESGMPKERFSAEFPKEGPSILRIQQVVRGDSAAYFCASSLNRARTDTQYFGPGTRLTVL.

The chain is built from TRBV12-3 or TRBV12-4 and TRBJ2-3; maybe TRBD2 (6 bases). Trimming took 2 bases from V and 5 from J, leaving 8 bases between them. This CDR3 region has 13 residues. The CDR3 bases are TGTGCCAGCAGTTTACGGGAGAGAGATACGCAGTATTTT. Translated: CASSLRERDTQYF.

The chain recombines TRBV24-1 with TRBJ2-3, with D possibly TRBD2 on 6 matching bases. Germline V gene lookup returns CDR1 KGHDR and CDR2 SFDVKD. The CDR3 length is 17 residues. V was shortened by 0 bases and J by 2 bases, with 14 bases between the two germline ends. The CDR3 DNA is TGTGCCACCAGTGATTTGCCGGGAGAAGTCAACACAGATACGCAGTATTTT. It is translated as CATSDLPGEVNTDTQYF.

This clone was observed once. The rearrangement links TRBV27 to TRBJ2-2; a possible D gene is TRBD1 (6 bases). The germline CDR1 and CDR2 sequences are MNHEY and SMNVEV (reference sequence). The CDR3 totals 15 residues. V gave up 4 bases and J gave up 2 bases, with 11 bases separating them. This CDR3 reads CASSWTDTNTGELFF. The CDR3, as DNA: TGTGCCAGCAGTTGGACAGACACCAACACCGGGGAGCTGTTTTTT.